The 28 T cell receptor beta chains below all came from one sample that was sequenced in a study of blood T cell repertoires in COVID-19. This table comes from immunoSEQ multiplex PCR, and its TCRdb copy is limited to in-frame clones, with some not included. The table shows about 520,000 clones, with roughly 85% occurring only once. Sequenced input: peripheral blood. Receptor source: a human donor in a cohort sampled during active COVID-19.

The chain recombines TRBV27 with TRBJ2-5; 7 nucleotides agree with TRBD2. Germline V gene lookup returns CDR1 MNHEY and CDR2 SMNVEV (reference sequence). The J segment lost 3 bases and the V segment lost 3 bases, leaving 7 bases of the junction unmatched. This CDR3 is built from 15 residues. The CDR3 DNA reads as TGTGCCAGCAGTTTGTGGCGGGAGTCGAAAGAGACCCAGTACTTC. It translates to CASSLWRESKETQYF.

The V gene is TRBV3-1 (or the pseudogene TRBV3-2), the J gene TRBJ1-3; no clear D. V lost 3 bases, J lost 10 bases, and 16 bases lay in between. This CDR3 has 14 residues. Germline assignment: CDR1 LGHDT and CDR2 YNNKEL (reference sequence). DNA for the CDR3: TGTGCCAGCAGCCACTCTCCACCTGCGAGGACCATATATTTT. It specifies CASSHSPPARTIYF.

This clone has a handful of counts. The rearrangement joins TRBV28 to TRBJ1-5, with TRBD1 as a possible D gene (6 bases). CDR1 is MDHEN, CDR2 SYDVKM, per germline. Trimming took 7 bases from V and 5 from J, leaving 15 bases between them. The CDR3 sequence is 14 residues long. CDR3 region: CASIPDSSYQPQHF. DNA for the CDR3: TGTGCCAGCATTCCGGACAGCTCCTATCAGCCCCAGCATTTT.

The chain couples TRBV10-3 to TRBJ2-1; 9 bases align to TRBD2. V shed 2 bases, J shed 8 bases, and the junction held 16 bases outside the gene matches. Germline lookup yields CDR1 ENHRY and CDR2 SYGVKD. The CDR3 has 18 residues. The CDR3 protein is CAISEDPLRREGGYEQFF. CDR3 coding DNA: TGTGCCATCAGTGAGGACCCTCTGCGGCGGGAGGGCGGGTATGAGCAGTTCTTC.

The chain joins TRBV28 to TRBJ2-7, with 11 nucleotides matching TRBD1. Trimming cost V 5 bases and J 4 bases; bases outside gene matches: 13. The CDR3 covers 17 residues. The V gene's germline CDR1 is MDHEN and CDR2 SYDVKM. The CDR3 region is CASSPPTGTGGSYEQYF. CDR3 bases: TGTGCCAGCAGTCCCCCCACGGGGACAGGGGGTTCGTACGAGCAGTACTTC. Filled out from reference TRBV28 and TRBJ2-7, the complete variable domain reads DVKVTQSSRYLVKRTGEKVFLECVQDMDHENMFWYRQDPGLGLRLIYFSYDVKMKEKGDIPEGYSVSREKKERFSLILESASTNQTSMYLCASSPPTGTGGSYEQYFGPGTRLTVT.

The CDR3 is CASSLPVYGTAYGYTF. The CDR3 coding sequence is TGTGCCAGCAGCCTTCCCGTCTACGGGACAGCCTATGGCTACACCTTC. The rearrangement joins TRBV11-2 to TRBJ1-2, with TRBD1 identical over 7 bases. The CDR3 length is 16 residues. Trimming cost V 5 bases and J 4 bases; bases outside gene matches: 13. Germline-derived CDR1 and CDR2 are SGHAT and FQNNGV.

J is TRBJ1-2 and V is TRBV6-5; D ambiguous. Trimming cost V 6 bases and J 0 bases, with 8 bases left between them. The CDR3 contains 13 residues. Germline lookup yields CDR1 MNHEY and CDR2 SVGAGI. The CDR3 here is CASRQLANYGYTF. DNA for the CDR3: TGTGCCAGCAGACAGCTCGCTAACTATGGCTACACCTTC.

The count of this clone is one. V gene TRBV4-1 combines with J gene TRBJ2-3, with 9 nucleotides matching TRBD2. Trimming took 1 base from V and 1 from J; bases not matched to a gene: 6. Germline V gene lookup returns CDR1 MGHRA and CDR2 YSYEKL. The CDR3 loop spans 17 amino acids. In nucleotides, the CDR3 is TGCGCCAGCAGCCAAGGGATTAGCGGGAGCGGCACAGATACGCAGTATTTT. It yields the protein CASSQGISGSGTDTQYF.

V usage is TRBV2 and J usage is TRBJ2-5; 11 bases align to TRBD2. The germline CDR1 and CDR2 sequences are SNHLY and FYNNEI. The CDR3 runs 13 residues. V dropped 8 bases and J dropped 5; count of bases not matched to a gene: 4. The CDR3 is CASLAGGRETQYF. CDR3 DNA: TGTGCCAGCCTAGCGGGAGGCCGGGAGACCCAGTACTTC.

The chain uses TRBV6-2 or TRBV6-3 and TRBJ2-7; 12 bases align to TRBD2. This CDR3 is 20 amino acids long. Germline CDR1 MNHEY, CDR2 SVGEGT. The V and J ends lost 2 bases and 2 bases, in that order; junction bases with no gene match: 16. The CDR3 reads CASSYRPPSGLAGNTYEQYF. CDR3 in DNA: TGTGCCAGCAGTTACCGTCCCCCCTCAGGACTAGCGGGAAACACCTACGAGCAGTACTTC.

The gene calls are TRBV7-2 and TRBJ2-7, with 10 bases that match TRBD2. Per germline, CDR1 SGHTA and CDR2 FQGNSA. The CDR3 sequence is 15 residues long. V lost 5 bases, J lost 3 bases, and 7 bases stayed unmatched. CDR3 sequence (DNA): TGTGCCAGCAGCCCCCGGACTAGCGGAAACTACGAGCAGTACTTC. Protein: CASSPRTSGNYEQYF.

CDR3 sequence: CASSLTGTGGWGYTF. The CDR3 DNA sequence: TGTGCCAGCAGCCTTACCGGGACAGGGGGCTGGGGCTACACCTTC. This sequence joins TRBV7-9 and TRBJ1-2; 12 bases map to TRBD1. In germline, CDR1 is SEHNR, CDR2 FQNEAQ (reference sequence). This CDR3 has 15 amino acids. Unmatched junction bases numbered 9, after V lost 5 bases and J lost 8 bases.

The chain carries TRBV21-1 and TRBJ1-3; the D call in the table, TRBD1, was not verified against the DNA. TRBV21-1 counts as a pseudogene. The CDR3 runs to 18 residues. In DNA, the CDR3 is TGTGCCAGCAGCAAAAAGACAGGGGGCGACAGCTCTGGAAACACCATATATTTT. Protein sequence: CASSKKTGGDSSGNTIYF.

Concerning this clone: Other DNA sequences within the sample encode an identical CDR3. CDR3 coding DNA: TGCAGCGTAGGGACAGGGAACACTGAAGCTTTCTTT. Protein product: CSVGTGNTEAFF. The V gene is TRBV29-1, the J gene TRBJ1-1; TRBD1 matches at 8 bases. The CDR3 is 12 amino acids. The V gene end was trimmed by 6 bases and the J gene end by 1 base; junction bases not matched to a gene: 1. CDR1 is SQVTM and CDR2 is ANQGSEA in the germline V gene. Full variable domain (rest looked up from reference TRBV29-1 and TRBJ1-1): SAVISQKPSRDICQRGTSLTIQCQVDSQVTMMFWYRQQPGQSLTLIATANQGSEATYESGFVIDKFPISRPNLTFSTLTVSNMSPEDSSIYLCSVGTGNTEAFFGQGTRLTVV.

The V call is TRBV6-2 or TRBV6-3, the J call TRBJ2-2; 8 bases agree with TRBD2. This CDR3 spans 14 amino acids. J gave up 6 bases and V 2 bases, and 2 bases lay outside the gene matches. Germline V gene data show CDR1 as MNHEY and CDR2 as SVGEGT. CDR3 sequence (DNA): TGTGCCAGCAGTTACGGACTAGCCGCCGGGGAGCTGTTTTTT. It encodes CASSYGLAAGELFF.

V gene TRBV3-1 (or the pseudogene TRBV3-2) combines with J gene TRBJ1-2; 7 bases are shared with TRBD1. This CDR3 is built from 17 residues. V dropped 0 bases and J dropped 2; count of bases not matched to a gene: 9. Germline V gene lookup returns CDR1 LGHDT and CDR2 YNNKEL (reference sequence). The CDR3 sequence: CASSQDTGDFENYGYTF. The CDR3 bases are TGTGCCAGCAGCCAAGACACAGGGGACTTTGAAAACTATGGCTACACCTTC.

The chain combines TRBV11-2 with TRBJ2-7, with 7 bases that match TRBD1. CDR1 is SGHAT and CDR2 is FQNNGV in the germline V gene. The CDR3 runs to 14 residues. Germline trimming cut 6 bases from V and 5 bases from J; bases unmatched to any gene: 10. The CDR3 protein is CASRLLQGFHEQYF. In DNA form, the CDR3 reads TGTGCCAGCAGACTTCTACAGGGGTTCCACGAGCAGTACTTC. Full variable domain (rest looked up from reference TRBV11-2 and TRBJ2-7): EAGVAQSPRYKIIEKRQSVAFWCNPISGHATLYWYQQILGQGPKLLIQFQNNGVVDDSQLPKDRFSAERLKGVDSTLKIQPAKLEDSAVYLCASRLLQGFHEQYFGPGTRLTVT.

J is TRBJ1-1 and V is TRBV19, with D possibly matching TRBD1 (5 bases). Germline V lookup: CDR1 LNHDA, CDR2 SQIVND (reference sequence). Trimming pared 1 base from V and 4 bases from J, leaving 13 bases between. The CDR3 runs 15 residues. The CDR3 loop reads CASSIGIRGGTEAFF. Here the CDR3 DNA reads TGTGCCAGTAGTATAGGAATAAGGGGCGGCACTGAAGCTTTCTTT.

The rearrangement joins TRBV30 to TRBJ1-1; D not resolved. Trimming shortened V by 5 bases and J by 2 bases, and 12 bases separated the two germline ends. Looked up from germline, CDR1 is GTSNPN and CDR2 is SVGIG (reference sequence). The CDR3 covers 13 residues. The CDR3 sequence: CAWLARPNTEAFF. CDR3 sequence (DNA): TGTGCCTGGTTGGCCAGGCCTAACACTGAAGCTTTCTTT. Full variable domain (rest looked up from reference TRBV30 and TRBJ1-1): SQTIHQWPATLVQPVGSPLSLECTVEGTSNPNLYWYRQAAGRGLQLLFYSVGIGQISSEVPQNLSASRPQDRQFILSSKKLLLSDSGFYLCAWLARPNTEAFFGQGTRLTVV.

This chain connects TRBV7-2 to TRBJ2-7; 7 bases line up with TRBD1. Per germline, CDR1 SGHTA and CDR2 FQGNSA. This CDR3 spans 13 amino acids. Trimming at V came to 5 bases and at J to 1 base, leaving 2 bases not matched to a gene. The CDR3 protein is CASSDRASYEQYF. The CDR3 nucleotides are TGTGCCAGCAGCGACAGGGCGTCCTACGAGCAGTACTTC.

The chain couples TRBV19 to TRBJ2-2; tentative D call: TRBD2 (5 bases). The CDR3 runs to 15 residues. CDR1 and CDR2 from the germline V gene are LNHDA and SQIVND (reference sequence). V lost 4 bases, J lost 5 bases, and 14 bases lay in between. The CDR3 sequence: CASSTRQRGTGELFF. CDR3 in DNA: TGTGCCAGTAGTACCCGACAACGGGGAACCGGGGAGCTGTTTTTT.

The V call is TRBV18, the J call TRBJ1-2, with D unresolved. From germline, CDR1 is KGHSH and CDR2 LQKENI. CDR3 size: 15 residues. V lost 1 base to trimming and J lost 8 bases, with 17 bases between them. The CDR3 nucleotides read TGTGCCAGCTCACCACAAGGAGCGACGTCCGAGGGCTACACCTTC. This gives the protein CASSPQGATSEGYTF.

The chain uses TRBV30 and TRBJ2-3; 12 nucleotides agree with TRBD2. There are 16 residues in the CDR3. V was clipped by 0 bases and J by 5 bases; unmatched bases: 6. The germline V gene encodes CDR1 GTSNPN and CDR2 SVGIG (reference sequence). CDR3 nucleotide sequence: TGTGCCTGGAGTGTACTAGCGGGAGGAGGTGGAGATACGCAGTATTTT. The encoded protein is CAWSVLAGGGGDTQYF.

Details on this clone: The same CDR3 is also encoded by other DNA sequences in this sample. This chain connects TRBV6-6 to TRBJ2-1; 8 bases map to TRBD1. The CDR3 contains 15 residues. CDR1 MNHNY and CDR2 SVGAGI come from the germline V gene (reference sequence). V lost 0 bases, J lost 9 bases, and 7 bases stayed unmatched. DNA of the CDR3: TGTGCCAGCAGTTACTCTCTGGACAGGGTTGGTGAGCAGTTCTTC. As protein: CASSYSLDRVGEQFF.

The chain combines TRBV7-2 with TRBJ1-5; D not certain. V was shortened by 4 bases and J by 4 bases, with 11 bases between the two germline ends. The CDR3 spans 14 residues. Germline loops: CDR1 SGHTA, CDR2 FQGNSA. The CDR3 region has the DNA TGTGCCAGCAGCTCCGCCGGGATTAATCAGCCCCAGCATTTT. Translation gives CASSSAGINQPQHF. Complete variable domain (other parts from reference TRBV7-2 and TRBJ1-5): GAGVSQSPSNKVTEKGKDVELRCDPISGHTALYWYRQSLGQGLEFLIYFQGNSAPDKSGLPSDRFSAERTGGSVSTLTIQRTQQEDSAVYLCASSSAGINQPQHFGDGTRLSIL.

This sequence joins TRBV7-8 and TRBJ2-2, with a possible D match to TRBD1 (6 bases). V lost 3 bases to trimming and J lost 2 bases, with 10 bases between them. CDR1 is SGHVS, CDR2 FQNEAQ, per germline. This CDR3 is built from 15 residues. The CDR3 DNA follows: TGTGCCAGCAGCTTCAGGACAGCTAACACCGGGGAGCTGTTTTTT. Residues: CASSFRTANTGELFF. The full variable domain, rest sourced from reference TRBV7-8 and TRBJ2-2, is GAGVSQSPRYKVAKRGQDVALRCDPISGHVSLFWYQQALGQGPEFLTYFQNEAQLDKSGLPSDRFFAERPEGSVSTLKIQRTQQEDSAVYLCASSFRTANTGELFFGEGSRLTVL.

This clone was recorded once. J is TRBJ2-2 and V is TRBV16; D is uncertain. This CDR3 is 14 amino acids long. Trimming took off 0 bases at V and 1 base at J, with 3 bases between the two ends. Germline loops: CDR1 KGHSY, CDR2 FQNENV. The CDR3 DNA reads TGTGCCAGCAGCCAATCTCAGAACACCGGGGAGCTGTTTTTT. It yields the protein CASSQSQNTGELFF.

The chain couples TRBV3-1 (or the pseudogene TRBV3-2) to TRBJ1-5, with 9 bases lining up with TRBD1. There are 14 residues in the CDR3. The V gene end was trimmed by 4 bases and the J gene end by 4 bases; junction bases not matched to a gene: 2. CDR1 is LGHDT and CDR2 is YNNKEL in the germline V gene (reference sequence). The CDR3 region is CASSLGTGNQPQHF. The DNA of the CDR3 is TGTGCCAGCAGCCTCGGGACAGGGAATCAGCCCCAGCATTTT.